The 5 T cell receptor beta chains in this list originate from one sample, sequenced in a study of T-cell reconstitution after alpha-beta-depleted transplantation in children. The TCRbeta library was prepared with unique molecular identifiers. TCRdb independently ran MiXCR on the PCR reads; one entry per CDR3 protein. The sample lists around 400,000 distinct CDR3 sequences; approximately 10% were seen once. This specimen was PBMCs from the stem cell graft donor, taken from the stem cell graft. The receptors here all came from a human donor who donated a stem cell graft to a child with acute myeloid leukemia.

The chain uses TRBV4-2 and TRBJ2-1; TRBD2 agrees at 11 bases. V shed 1 base, J shed 6 bases, and the junction held 5 bases outside the gene matches. CDR1 and CDR2 (germline): LGHNA, YNFKEQ. This CDR3 is built from 16 residues. The CDR3 reads CASSQASGRQSNEQFF. The CDR3 coding sequence is TGTGCCAGCAGCCAAGCTAGCGGGAGGCAATCCAATGAGCAGTTCTTC.

The rearrangement joins TRBV20-1 to TRBJ2-3, with TRBD2 identical over 14 bases. Germline V gene sequence: CDR1 DFQATT, CDR2 SNEGSKA (reference sequence). V lost 4 bases, J lost 4 bases, and 22 bases stayed unmatched. The CDR3 totals 21 residues. The CDR3 region has the DNA TGCAGTGCTAACCCTTTAGGACTAGCGGGAGGTACCATCCGCGGGGCAGATACGCAGTATTTT. Translated: CSANPLGLAGGTIRGADTQYF.

This clonotype appeared many times. The chain joins TRBV6-4 to TRBJ1-1; no reliable D call. Germline CDR1 reads MRHNA; CDR2 reads SNTAGT. Trimming left V 5 bases short and J 0 bases short, with 7 bases between. The CDR3 contains 13 residues. CDR3 region: CASSLKMNTEAFF. In nucleotides, the CDR3 is TGTGCCAGCAGTCTTAAAATGAACACTGAAGCTTTCTTT.

This clonotype was seen many times. J is TRBJ1-5 and V is TRBV5-5; D call uncertain. CDR1 is SGHKS, CDR2 YYEKEE, per germline (reference sequence). The V and J ends lost 4 bases and 7 bases respectively, with 9 bases between them. The CDR3 covers 12 residues. CDR3 sequence reads: CASSLELQPQHF. In DNA form, the CDR3 reads TGTGCCAGCAGCCTGGAACTCCAGCCCCAGCATTTT.

This clonotype was seen at least ten times. V gene TRBV12-3 or TRBV12-4 combines with J gene TRBJ1-2, with TRBD1 matching 9 bases. The CDR3 spans 17 residues. V gave up 6 bases and J gave up 6 bases; unmatched junction bases: 17. CDR3 bases: TGTGCCAGCAGGCGTACATACAGGGGGCGCGGCCGGGATGGCTACACCTTC. Translation: CASRRTYRGRGRDGYTF.